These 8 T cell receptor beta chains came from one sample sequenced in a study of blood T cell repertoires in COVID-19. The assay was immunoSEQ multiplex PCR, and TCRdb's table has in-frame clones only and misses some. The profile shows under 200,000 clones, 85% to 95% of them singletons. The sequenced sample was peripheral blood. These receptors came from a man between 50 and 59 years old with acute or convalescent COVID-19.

Here the CDR3 reads CASSQDQGTGASGELFF. The CDR3 DNA follows: TGTGCCAGCAGCCAAGATCAAGGGACAGGGGCTAGCGGGGAGCTGTTTTTT. The V and J genes are TRBV4-2 and TRBJ2-2; 10 nucleotides align to TRBD1. The germline gives CDR1 LGHNA, CDR2 YNFKEQ. CDR3 size: 17 residues. The V segment lost 0 bases and the J segment 7 bases; nucleotides outside the gene matches: 8.

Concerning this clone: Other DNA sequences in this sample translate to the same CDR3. The CDR3 sequence is CASSLGGVQETQYF. The CDR3 DNA reads as TGTGCCAGCAGCTTAGGGGGGGTCCAAGAGACCCAGTACTTC. The chain joins TRBV7-2 to TRBJ2-5; D might be TRBD2 (6 bases). The CDR3 has 14 amino acids. The germline gives CDR1 SGHTA, CDR2 FQGNSA. Trimming shortened V by 1 base and J by 1 base, and 7 bases separated the two germline ends.

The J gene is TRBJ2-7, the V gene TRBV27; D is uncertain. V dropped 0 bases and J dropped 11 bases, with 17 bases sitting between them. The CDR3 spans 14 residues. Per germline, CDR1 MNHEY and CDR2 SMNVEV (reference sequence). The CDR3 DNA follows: TGTGCCAGCAGTTTATCGATTATAGCAGCCGTCGAGTACTTC. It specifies CASSLSIIAAVEYF.

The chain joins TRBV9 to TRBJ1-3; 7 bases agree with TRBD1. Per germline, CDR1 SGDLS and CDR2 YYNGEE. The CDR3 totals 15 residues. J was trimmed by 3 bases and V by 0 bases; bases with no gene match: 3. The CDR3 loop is CASSVEDRVGNTIYF. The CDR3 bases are TGTGCCAGCAGCGTAGAAGACAGGGTTGGAAACACCATATATTTT.

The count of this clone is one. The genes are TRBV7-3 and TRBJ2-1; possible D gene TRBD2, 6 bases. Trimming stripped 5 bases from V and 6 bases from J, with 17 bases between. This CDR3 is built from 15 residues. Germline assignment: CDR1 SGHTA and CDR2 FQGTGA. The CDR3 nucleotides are TGTGCCAGCAGCCCCACTCGGGGAGGCTTCAATGAGCAGTTCTTC. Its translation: CASSPTRGGFNEQFF.

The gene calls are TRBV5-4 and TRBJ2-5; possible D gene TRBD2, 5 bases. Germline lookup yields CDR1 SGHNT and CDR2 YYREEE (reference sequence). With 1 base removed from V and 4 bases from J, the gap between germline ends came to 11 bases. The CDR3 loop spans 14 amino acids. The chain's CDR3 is CASSLPSAGETQYF. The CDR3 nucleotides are TGTGCCAGCAGCTTGCCCTCGGCGGGAGAGACCCAGTACTTC.

CDR3: CASSSGLSYNEQFF. DNA of the CDR3: TGTGCCAGCAGCTCGGGACTTTCCTACAATGAGCAGTTCTTC. This chain connects TRBV5-6 to TRBJ2-1; D is perhaps TRBD2 (6 bases). The V gene's germline CDR1 is SGHDT and CDR2 YYEEEE. The length of the CDR3 is 14 residues. The germline V and J ends were trimmed by 3 bases and 1 base, with 8 bases remaining between them.

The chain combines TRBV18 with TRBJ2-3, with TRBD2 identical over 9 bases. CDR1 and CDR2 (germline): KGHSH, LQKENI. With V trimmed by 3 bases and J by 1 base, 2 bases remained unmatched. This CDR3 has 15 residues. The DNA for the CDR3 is TGTGCCAGCTCACCGCGGGAGGGGGGCACAGATACGCAGTATTTT. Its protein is CASSPREGGTDTQYF.